The rows below give T cell receptor beta chains drawn from one sample of a study of cytomegalovirus exposure and HLA in healthy donors. TCRdb's copy holds only in-frame clones and misses some; the assay was immunoSEQ multiplex PCR. The sample comprises about 110,000 clones, around four fifths of which are singletons, and around 2.9% rests with the top ten. The material sequenced was PBMCs. The receptors come from a woman aged 60 to 75 in good health and CMV-seropositive. Both conserved end residues are part of each CDR3. Fields, in order: V gene, J gene, clone size, D gene, CDR3 protein, CDR3 DNA. A D gene is named only where the DNA matches it firmly. Size is omitted from some rows. Given values are once, few, many or a class for expanded clones.

>TRBV15|TRBJ2-1|once|NA
CATSRDTRLGPEQFF
TGTGCCACCAGCAGAGATACTCGCTTGGGGCCAGAGCAGTTCTTC
>TRBV5-1|TRBJ1-3|once|TRBD1
CASSSGTAGNTIYF
TGCGCCAGCAGCTCCGGGACAGCTGGAAACACCATATATTTT
>TRBV6-5|TRBJ2-7|NA|NA
CASSYSGAYEQYF
TGTGCCAGCAGTTACTCAGGGGCCTACGAGCAGTACTTC
>TRBV18|TRBJ1-5|NA|NA
CASSPLFRQVGQPQHF
TGTGCCAGCTCACCACTGTTTCGCCAGGTTGGTCAGCCCCAGCATTTT
>TRBV28|TRBJ2-1|NA|NA
CASIGPGSYNEQFF
TGTGCCAGCATAGGGCCAGGGTCCTACAATGAGCAGTTCTTC
>TRBV5-1|TRBJ2-4|NA|NA
CASSLSGKNIQYF
TGCGCCAGCAGCTTAAGCGGCAAAAACATTCAGTACTTC
>TRBV28|TRBJ1-5|few|TRBD1
CASRVGTENQPQHF
TGTGCCAGCAGGGTAGGGACAGAGAATCAGCCCCAGCATTTT
>TRBV5-1|TRBJ2-3|NA|NA
CASSYTGTDTQYF
TGCGCCAGCAGTTACACAGGCACAGATACGCAGTATTTT
>TRBV2|TRBJ1-3|NA|NA
CASSASSGNTIYF
TGTGCCAGCAGTGCATCCTCTGGAAACACCATATATTTT
>TRBV5-1|TRBJ2-2|NA|NA
CASSVEWGRRTGELFF
TGCGCCAGCAGCGTTGAATGGGGGCGGAGAACCGGGGAGCTGTTTTTT
>TRBV5-5|TRBJ2-7|NA|NA
CASSLLSATYEQYF
TGTGCCAGCAGCTTGTTGAGCGCCACCTACGAGCAGTACTTC
>TRBV30|TRBJ2-1|NA|TRBD2
CAWSVRTSGYYNEQFF
TGTGCCTGGAGTGTACGGACTAGCGGGTACTACAATGAGCAGTTCTTC
>TRBV4-2|TRBJ2-7|NA|NA
CASSAQLSYEQYF
TGTGCCAGCAGCGCCCAACTGTCCTACGAGCAGTACTTC
>TRBV5-6|TRBJ1-1|few|TRBD1
CASSTPEGAHTEAFF
TGTGCCAGCAGCACTCCCGAGGGGGCCCACACTGAAGCTTTCTTT
>TRBV5-5|TRBJ2-7|NA|TRBD2
CASSLQGLAGVHEQYF
TGTGCCAGCAGCTTGCAGGGACTAGCGGGAGTCCACGAGCAGTACTTC
>TRBV5-1|TRBJ1-1|NA|TRBD1
CASSLRGGGRRNTEAFF
TGCGCCAGCAGCTTGCGAGGGGGCGGACGTAGGAACACTGAAGCTTTCTTT
>TRBV2|TRBJ1-2|NA|TRBD1
CASRRGQGMNYGYTF
TGTGCCAGCAGGAGGGGACAGGGGATGAACTATGGCTACACCTTC
>TRBV5-1|TRBJ2-7|NA|NA
CASSWGQGSYEQYF
TGCGCCAGCAGCTGGGGTCAGGGTTCCTACGAGCAGTACTTC
>TRBV5-4|TRBJ2-5|NA|NA
CASSQQETQYF
TGTGCCAGCAGCCAACAAGAGACCCAGTACTTC
>TRBV29-1|TRBJ2-5|once|TRBD2
CSVARLAEETQYF
TGCAGCGTTGCCCGACTAGCCGAAGAGACCCAGTACTTC
>TRBV5-4|TRBJ2-7|once|TRBD1
CASSLSRDRVREQYF
TGTGCCAGCAGCTTGAGCCGGGACAGGGTACGGGAGCAGTACTTC
>TRBV19|TRBJ1-2|NA|NA
CASRPPGDNYGYTF
TGTGCCAGTAGACCTCCGGGGGATAACTATGGCTACACCTTC
>TRBV18|TRBJ2-1|NA|NA
CASSPRLGGLDEQFF
TGTGCCAGCTCACCTCGACTAGGCGGGTTGGATGAGCAGTTCTTC
>TRBV27|TRBJ2-4|NA|TRBD2
CASSLGGHVAKNIQYF
TGTGCCAGCAGTTTGGGAGGGCACGTAGCCAAAAACATTCAGTACTTC
>TRBV27|TRBJ1-1|NA|NA
CASSLFDAGLNTEAFF
TGTGCCAGCAGCCTTTTCGACGCGGGGTTGAACACTGAAGCTTTCTTT
>TRBV7-9|TRBJ1-2|NA|NA
CASSLSHAGSHGYTF
TGTGCCAGCAGCTTAAGCCACGCGGGGTCCCATGGCTACACCTTC
>TRBV10-3|TRBJ2-1|NA|TRBD1
CAISETGDNEQFF
TGTGCCATCAGTGAGACAGGGGACAATGAGCAGTTCTTC
>TRBV5-1|TRBJ2-1|NA|NA
CASRPRLPSSYNEQFF
TGCGCCAGCAGACCGAGACTGCCCAGCTCCTACAATGAGCAGTTCTTC
>TRBV4-1|TRBJ1-3|NA|NA
CASSQVVQGNSGNTIYF
TGCGCCAGCAGCCAAGTAGTCCAGGGGAACTCTGGAAACACCATATATTTT
>TRBV5-4|TRBJ2-3|NA|TRBD1
CASRTGTGSTDTQYF
TGTGCCAGCAGGACCGGGACAGGTAGCACAGATACGCAGTATTTT
>TRBV2|TRBJ2-1|NA|TRBD1
CASSAWKLGRDRNNNEQFF
TGTGCCAGCAGTGCCTGGAAATTGGGTCGGGACAGAAACAACAATGAGCAGTTCTTC
>TRBV2|TRBJ2-2|NA|NA
CASSPPGSSGELFF
TGTGCCAGCAGTCCCCCCGGGTCTTCCGGGGAGCTGTTTTTT
>TRBV11-1|TRBJ2-1|NA|TRBD2
CASSGTGGLAGNEQFF
TGTGCCAGCAGCGGAACGGGGGGCCTAGCGGGCAATGAGCAGTTCTTC
>TRBV20-1|TRBJ2-1|NA|NA
CSAEGLREQFF
TGCAGTGCGGAGGGCCTTCGAGAGCAGTTCTTC
>TRBV11-2|TRBJ2-5|NA|NA
CASSPLGYLQQEQYF
TGTGCCAGCAGTCCTTTGGGCTACCTTCAACAAGAGCAGTACTTC
>TRBV7-9|TRBJ2-5|few|NA
CASSSRGPETQYF
TGTGCCAGCAGCTCAAGGGGTCCAGAGACCCAGTACTTC
>TRBV6-1|TRBJ2-1|NA|NA
CASSEDGLFSYNEQFF
TGTGCCAGCAGTGAAGATGGGCTTTTCTCCTACAATGAGCAGTTCTTC
>TRBV4-2|TRBJ2-1|NA|TRBD2
CASSARLAHNNEQFF
TGTGCCAGCAGCGCTAGACTAGCGCACAACAATGAGCAGTTCTTC
>TRBV4-1|TRBJ1-5|few|NA
CASSPAGAERNQPQHF
TGCGCCAGCAGCCCAGCGGGAGCCGAACGCAATCAGCCCCAGCATTTT
>TRBV2|TRBJ2-1|NA|NA
CASSTSGYNEQFF
TGTGCCAGCAGTACCAGCGGATACAATGAGCAGTTCTTC
>TRBV6-6|TRBJ2-1|few|NA
CASSNLAEQFF
TGTGCCAGCAGTAACCTAGCGGAGCAGTTCTTC
>TRBV19|TRBJ1-2|NA|TRBD1
CATAIGTGVARGGYTF
TGTGCCACCGCGATCGGGACAGGAGTTGCTAGGGGGGGCTACACCTTC
>TRBV4-2|TRBJ2-1|NA|NA
CASRPTASFYNEQFF
TGTGCCAGCAGACCAACAGCCTCTTTCTACAATGAGCAGTTCTTC
>TRBV27|TRBJ2-3|NA|NA
CASSIEPRAGTDTQYF
TGTGCCAGCAGTATTGAGCCCCGCGCGGGCACAGATACGCAGTATTTT
>TRBV27|TRBJ2-7|once|TRBD1
CASSSSQGLREQYF
TGTGCCAGCAGTTCCTCACAGGGGTTAAGAGAGCAGTACTTC
>TRBV11-2|TRBJ2-1|NA|NA
CASSRRDFYNEQFF
TGTGCCAGCAGCCGCCGGGACTTCTACAATGAGCAGTTCTTC
>TRBV7-9|TRBJ1-2|NA|NA
CASSPGTSDNYGYTF
TGTGCCAGCAGCCCCGGGACTTCGGATAACTATGGCTACACCTTC
>TRBV10-3|TRBJ2-7|NA|NA
CAIRQRGSSYEQYF
TGTGCCATCAGGCAGCGTGGATCCTCCTACGAGCAGTACTTC
>TRBV7-2|TRBJ1-1|NA|TRBD1
CASSFRGMNTEAFF
TGTGCCAGCAGCTTCAGGGGGATGAACACTGAAGCTTTCTTT
>TRBV27|TRBJ1-4|NA|NA
CASSLNRRNEKLFF
TGTGCCAGCAGTTTAAACCGGAGGAACGAAAAACTGTTTTTT
>TRBV2|TRBJ2-3|NA|NA
CASSEAPGWGEGTDTQYF
TGTGCCAGCAGTGAAGCCCCGGGATGGGGGGAAGGCACAGATACGCAGTATTTT
>TRBV5-1|TRBJ2-7|few|TRBD1
CASSLIFGTGEYEQYF
TGCGCCAGCAGCTTGATTTTCGGGACAGGGGAATACGAGCAGTACTTC
>TRBV5-1|TRBJ1-1|few|NA
CASSLDRTAEAFF
TGCGCCAGCAGCTTGGATAGGACAGCTGAAGCTTTCTTT
>TRBV6-5|TRBJ2-7|NA|TRBD1
CASSYSSGTGFYEQYF
TGTGCCAGCAGTTACTCGTCAGGGACAGGGTTCTACGAGCAGTACTTC
>TRBV2|TRBJ2-1|once|TRBD2
CASRTSGGWNEQFF
TGTGCCAGCAGGACTAGCGGCGGGTGGAATGAGCAGTTCTTC
>TRBV4-1|TRBJ1-2|NA|NA
CASSSSGANYGYTF
TGCGCCAGCAGCTCCTCAGGGGCGAACTATGGCTACACCTTC
>TRBV9|TRBJ2-1|once|TRBD2
CASSYSGTLGNEQFF
TGTGCCAGCAGCTATAGCGGGACCTTAGGGAATGAGCAGTTCTTC
>TRBV11-2|TRBJ2-2|NA|NA
CASSLESGITGELFF
TGTGCCAGCAGCCTCGAATCAGGAATCACCGGGGAGCTGTTTTTT
>TRBV6-1|TRBJ2-7|few|TRBD1
CATRKGQSYEQYF
TGTGCCACTCGCAAGGGACAGTCCTACGAGCAGTACTTC
>TRBV19|TRBJ2-5|NA|NA
CASSGDQETQYF
TGTGCCAGCTCCGGGGATCAAGAGACCCAGTACTTC